A selection of T cell receptor beta chains follows, all from one sample in a study of yellow fever vaccine responses in identical twins. TCRdb reanalysed the RT-PCR reads using MiXCR and keeps one entry per CDR3 protein. The table has 2,200 or so distinct CDR3 sequences, approximately 78% seen once. Specimen: T cells from blood (PBMCs), unsorted or a sorted subset (not recorded which), collected before or after yellow fever vaccination (not recorded which). Source of these receptors: a woman younger than 35 who received the yellow fever vaccine. Both conserved end residues are trimmed from each CDR3. The order of the fields is V gene, J gene, CDR3 length, CDR3 protein.

V: TRBV9
J: TRBJ2-1
length: 13
CDR3: ASSLGTSGYNEQF

V: TRBV5-4
J: TRBJ2-3
length: 12
CDR3: ASSISSGGDTQY

V: TRBV4-1
J: TRBJ2-7
length: 12
CDR3: ASSQGIPAYEQY

V: TRBV14
J: TRBJ2-7
length: 19
CDR3: ASSPIPVSYEQYLPSYEQY

V: TRBV7-6
J: TRBJ2-7
length: 12
CDR3: ASSLGGGSEEQY

V: TRBV19
J: TRBJ2-1
length: 15
CDR3: ASSIAFPGLAGEAKF

V: TRBV2
J: TRBJ1-1
length: 13
CDR3: ASALRTGRNTEAF

V: TRBV13
J: TRBJ1-5
length: 10
CDR3: ASTPGGQPQH

V: TRBV12-3/TRBV12-4
J: TRBJ2-1
length: 13
CDR3: ASSLSHISYNEQF

V: TRBV12-3/TRBV12-4
J: TRBJ2-1
length: 12
CDR3: ASKSEVGYNEQF

V: TRBV11-1
J: TRBJ1-5
length: 14
CDR3: ASSPRTGVSNQPQH

V: TRBV9
J: TRBJ1-5
length: 12
CDR3: ASSQTAVGEPQH

V: TRBV6-1
J: TRBJ2-5
length: 12
CDR3: ASGTGTDQETQY

V: TRBV10-3
J: TRBJ2-1
length: 13
CDR3: AISATGGEYNEQF

V: TRBV7-9
J: TRBJ2-5
length: 12
CDR3: ASSIPGQGETQY

V: TRBV5-6
J: TRBJ1-1
length: 11
CDR3: ASSFAGNTEAF

V: TRBV7-3
J: TRBJ2-4
length: 12
CDR3: ASSLRGAKNIQY

V: TRBV11-2
J: TRBJ1-3
length: 13
CDR3: ASRGPGSGRNTIY

V: TRBV5-5
J: TRBJ1-2
length: 15
CDR3: ASSLRREEKTNYGYT

V: TRBV12-3/TRBV12-4
J: TRBJ2-5
length: 11
CDR3: ASSLDNQETQY

V: TRBV13
J: TRBJ1-6
length: 12
CDR3: ASSTQDRDSPLH

V: TRBV7-2
J: TRBJ1-5
length: 14
CDR3: ASSLAVQGANQPQH

V: TRBV20-1
J: TRBJ2-5
length: 10
CDR3: SARDWEETQY

V: TRBV4-1
J: TRBJ1-1
length: 11
CDR3: ASSDRMNTEAF

V: TRBV29-1
J: TRBJ2-7
length: 10
CDR3: SITTRPYEQY

V: TRBV29-1
J: TRBJ2-2
length: 10
CDR3: SVWGGTGELF

V: TRBV9
J: TRBJ2-7
length: 12
CDR3: ASSVGVSSREQY

V: TRBV10-3
J: TRBJ1-2
length: 15
CDR3: AITARDRGRFEYGYT

V: TRBV19
J: TRBJ2-2
length: 14
CDR3: ASSMTIPPNTGELF

V: TRBV5-6
J: TRBJ2-1
length: 12
CDR3: ASSLGQVYNEQF

V: TRBV5-1
J: TRBJ2-1
length: 10
CDR3: ASSFTQFEQF

V: TRBV20-1
J: TRBJ2-5
length: 11
CDR3: SARGGRMETQY

V: TRBV11-2
J: TRBJ2-3
length: 13
CDR3: ASSSGSFGTDTQY